A single sample is the source of the 3 T cell receptor beta chains below, sequenced in a study of regulatory T cells in long-lasting Graves disease. Regarding time point: persistent/refractory GD, antithyroid drugs over 5 years with positive TRAb. RNA from PBMCs was the source of the TCR library. According to the study, TCR beta libraries were built with iRepertoire HTBI primers and CDR3-region Arm-PCR. TCRdb recomputed calls from the multiplex PCR reads with MiXCR, one row per CDR3 protein. The sample has fewer than 600,000 distinct CDR3 sequences, approximately 23% seen once; the top ten hold around 12%. Here the sequenced sample was peripheral blood mononuclear cells (PBMCs), taken when the disease was refractory, from a patient treated with antithyroid drugs. Receptor source: a female donor with Graves disease.

Regarding this clonotype: One junction end disagrees with the germline gene, perhaps due to a read error. The chain links TRBV6-5 to TRBJ1-1; tentative D call: TRBD1 (6 bases). CDR1 is MNHEY and CDR2 is SVGAGI in the germline V gene. This CDR3 is built from 17 residues. This CDR3 reads CASSYSVRRGVTTEAFF. In DNA form, the CDR3 reads TGTGCCAGCAGCTACTCCGTGAGGAGGGGGGTAACCACTGAAGCTTTCTTT.

This clonotype was found a few times. This chain links TRBV10-3 with TRBJ2-7, with 9 bases aligning to TRBD2. Germline CDR1 reads ENHRY; CDR2 reads SYGVKD. V shed 6 bases, J shed 0 bases, and the junction held 9 bases outside the gene matches. This CDR3 region has 16 residues. The CDR3 nucleotides read TGTGCCATCAGCGCCCAGCGGGGGGAGAGCTCCTACGAGCAGTACTTC. Protein: CAISAQRGESSYEQYF.

The chain is built from TRBV30 and TRBJ1-2; D is perhaps TRBD1 (5 bases). The CDR3 has 16 amino acids. The V end was cut by 2 bases, the J end by 4 bases, with 20 bases between. The germline V gene encodes CDR1 GTSNPN and CDR2 SVGIG (reference sequence). The CDR3 reads CAWSRSVPGIPYGYTF. The CDR3 nucleotides are TGTGCCTGGAGTCGATCCGTTCCAGGGATCCCCTATGGCTACACCTTC.